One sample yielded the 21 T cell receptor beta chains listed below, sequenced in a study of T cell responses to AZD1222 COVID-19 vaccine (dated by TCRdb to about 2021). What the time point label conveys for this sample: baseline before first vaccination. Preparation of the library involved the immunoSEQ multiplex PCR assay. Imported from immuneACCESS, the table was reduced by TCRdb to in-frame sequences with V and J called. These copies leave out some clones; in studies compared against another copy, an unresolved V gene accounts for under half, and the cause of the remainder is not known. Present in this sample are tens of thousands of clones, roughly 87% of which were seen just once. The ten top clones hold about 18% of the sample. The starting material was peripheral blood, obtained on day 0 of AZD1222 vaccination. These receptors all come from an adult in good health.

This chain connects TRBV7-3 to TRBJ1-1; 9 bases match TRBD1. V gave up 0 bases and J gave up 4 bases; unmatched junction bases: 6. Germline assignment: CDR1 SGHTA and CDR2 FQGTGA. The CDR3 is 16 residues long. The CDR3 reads CASSLTPGQGSTEAFF. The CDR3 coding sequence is TGTGCCAGCAGCTTAACGCCGGGACAGGGATCCACTGAAGCTTTCTTT. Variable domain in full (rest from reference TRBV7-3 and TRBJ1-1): GAGVSQTPSNKVTEKGKYVELRCDPISGHTALYWYRQSLGQGPEFLIYFQGTGAADDSGLPNDRFFAVRPEGSVSTLKIQRTERGDSAVYLCASSLTPGQGSTEAFFGQGTRLTVV.

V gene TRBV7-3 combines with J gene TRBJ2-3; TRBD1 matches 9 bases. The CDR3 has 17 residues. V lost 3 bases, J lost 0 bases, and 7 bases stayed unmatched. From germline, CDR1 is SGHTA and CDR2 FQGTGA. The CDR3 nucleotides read TGTGCCAGCAGCTTGGGTACGGGACAGGGAAGCACAGATACGCAGTATTTT. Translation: CASSLGTGQGSTDTQYF.

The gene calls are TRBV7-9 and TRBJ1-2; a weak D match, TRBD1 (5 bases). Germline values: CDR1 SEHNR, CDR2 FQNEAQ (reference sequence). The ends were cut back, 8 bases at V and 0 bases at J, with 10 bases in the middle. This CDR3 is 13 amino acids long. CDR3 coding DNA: TGTGCCAGCGTGGGACGGGCTAACTATGGCTACACCTTC. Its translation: CASVGRANYGYTF.

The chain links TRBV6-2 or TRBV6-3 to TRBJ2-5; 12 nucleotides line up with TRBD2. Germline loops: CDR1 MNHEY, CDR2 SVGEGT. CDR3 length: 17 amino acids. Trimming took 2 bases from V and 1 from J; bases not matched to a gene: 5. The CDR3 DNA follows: TGTGCCAGCAGTTACACGCTAGCGGGGGGGCTCCAAGAGACCCAGTACTTC. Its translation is CASSYTLAGGLQETQYF.

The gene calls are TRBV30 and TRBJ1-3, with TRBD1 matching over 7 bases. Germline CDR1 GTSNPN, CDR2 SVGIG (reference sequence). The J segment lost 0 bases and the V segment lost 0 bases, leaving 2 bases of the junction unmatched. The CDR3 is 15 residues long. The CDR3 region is CAWSVAGGSGNTIYF. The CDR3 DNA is TGTGCCTGGAGTGTGGCAGGGGGCTCTGGAAACACCATATATTTT.

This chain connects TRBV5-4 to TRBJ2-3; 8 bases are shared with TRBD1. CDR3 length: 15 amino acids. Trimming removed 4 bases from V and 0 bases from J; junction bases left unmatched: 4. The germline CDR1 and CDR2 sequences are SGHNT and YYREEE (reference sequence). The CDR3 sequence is CASSQGQASTDTQYF. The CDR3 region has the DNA TGTGCCAGCAGCCAGGGACAGGCTAGCACAGATACGCAGTATTTT. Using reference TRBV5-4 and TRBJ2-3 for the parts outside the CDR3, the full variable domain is ETGVTQSPTHLIKTRGQQVTLRCSSQSGHNTVSWYQQALGQGPQFIFQYYREEENGRGNFPPRFSGLQFPNYSSELNVNALELDDSALYLCASSQGQASTDTQYFGPGTRLTVL.

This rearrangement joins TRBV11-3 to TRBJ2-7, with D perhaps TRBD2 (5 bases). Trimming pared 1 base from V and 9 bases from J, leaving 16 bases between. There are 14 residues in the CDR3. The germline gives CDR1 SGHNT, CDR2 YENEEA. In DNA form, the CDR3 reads TGTGCCAGCAGCTTAGGGGCGGACCATAGCGTGCAGTACTTC. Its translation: CASSLGADHSVQYF.

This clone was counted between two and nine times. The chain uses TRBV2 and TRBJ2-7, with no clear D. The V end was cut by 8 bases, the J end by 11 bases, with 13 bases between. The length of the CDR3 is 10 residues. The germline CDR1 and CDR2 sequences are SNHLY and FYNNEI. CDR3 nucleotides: TGTGCCAGCGGAAACAGCGTAGAGTACTTC. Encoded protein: CASGNSVEYF.

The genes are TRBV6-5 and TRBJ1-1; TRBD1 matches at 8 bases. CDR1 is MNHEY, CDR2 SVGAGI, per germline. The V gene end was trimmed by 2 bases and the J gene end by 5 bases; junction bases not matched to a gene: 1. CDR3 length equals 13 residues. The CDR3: CASSYDRGTEAFF. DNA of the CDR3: TGTGCCAGCAGTTACGACAGGGGTACTGAAGCTTTCTTT.

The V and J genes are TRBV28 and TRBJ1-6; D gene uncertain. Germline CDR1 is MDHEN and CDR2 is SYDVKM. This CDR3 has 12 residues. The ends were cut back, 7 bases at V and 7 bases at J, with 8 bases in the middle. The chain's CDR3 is CASTPGNSPLHF. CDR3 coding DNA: TGTGCCAGCACCCCCGGCAATTCACCCCTCCACTTT.

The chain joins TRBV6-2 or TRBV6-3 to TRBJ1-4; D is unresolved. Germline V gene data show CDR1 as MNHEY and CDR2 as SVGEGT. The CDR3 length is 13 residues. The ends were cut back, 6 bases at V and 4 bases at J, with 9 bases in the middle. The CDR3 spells CASSFDVNEKLFF. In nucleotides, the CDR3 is TGTGCCAGCAGCTTTGACGTTAATGAAAAACTGTTTTTT.

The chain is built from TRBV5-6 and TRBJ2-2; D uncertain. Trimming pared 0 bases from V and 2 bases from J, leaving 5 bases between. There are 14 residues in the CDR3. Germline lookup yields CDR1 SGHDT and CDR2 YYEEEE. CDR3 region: CASSLAGNTGELFF. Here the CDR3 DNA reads TGTGCCAGCAGCTTGGCCGGTAACACCGGGGAGCTGTTTTTT.

The CDR3 DNA sequence: TGTGCCAGCAGTGAACTGGAGGGGTCAAATGAAAAACTGTTTTTT. Translated, it gives CASSELEGSNEKLFF. V is TRBV6-1 and J is TRBJ1-4; tentative D call: TRBD1 (5 bases). The CDR3 consists of 15 residues. V lost 2 bases, J lost 5 bases, and 12 bases lay in between. Per germline, CDR1 MNHNS and CDR2 SASEGT.

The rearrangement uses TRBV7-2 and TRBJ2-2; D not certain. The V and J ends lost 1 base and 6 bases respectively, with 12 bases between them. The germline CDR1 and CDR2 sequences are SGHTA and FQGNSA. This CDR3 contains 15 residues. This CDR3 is CASSLGHHQAGELFF. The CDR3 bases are TGTGCCAGCAGCTTAGGGCACCACCAGGCCGGGGAGCTGTTTTTT.

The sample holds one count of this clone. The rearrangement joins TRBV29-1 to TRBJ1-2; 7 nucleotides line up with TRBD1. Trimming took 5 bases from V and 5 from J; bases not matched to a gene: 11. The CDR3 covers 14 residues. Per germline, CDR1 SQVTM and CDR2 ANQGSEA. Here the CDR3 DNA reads TGCAGCGTTTCGTTGACAGGGAAGGGGTATGGCTACACCTTC. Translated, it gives CSVSLTGKGYGYTF.

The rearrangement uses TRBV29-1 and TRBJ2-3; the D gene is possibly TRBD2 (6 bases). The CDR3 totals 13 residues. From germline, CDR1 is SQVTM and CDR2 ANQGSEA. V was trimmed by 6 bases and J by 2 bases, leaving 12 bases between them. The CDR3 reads CSVGTSLTDTQYF. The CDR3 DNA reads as TGCAGCGTGGGGACTTCTCTCACAGATACGCAGTATTTT.

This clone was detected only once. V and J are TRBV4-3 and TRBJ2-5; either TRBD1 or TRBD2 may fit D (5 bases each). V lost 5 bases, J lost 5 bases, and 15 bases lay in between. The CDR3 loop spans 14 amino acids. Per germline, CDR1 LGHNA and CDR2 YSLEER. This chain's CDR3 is CASSEGVGEETQYF. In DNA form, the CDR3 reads TGCGCCAGCAGCGAAGGAGTGGGGGAGGAGACCCAGTACTTC.

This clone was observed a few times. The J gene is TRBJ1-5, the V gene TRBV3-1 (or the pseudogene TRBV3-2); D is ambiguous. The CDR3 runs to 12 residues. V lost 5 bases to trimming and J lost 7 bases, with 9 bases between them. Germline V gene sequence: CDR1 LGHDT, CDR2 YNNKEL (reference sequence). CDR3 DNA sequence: TGTGCCAGCAGCTCCCATGGGCAGCCCCAGCATTTT. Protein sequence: CASSSHGQPQHF.

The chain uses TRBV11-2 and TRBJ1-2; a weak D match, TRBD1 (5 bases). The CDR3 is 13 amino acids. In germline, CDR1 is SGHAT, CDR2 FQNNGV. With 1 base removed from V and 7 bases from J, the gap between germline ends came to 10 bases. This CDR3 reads CASSLVRAGGYTF. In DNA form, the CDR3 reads TGTGCCAGCAGCTTAGTCAGGGCGGGTGGCTACACCTTC.

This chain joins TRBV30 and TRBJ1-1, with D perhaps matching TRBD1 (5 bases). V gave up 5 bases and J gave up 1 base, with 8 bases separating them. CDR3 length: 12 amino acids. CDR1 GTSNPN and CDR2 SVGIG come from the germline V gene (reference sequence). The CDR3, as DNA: TGTGCCTGGGCAGGGCCGAACACTGAAGCTTTCTTT. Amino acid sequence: CAWAGPNTEAFF.

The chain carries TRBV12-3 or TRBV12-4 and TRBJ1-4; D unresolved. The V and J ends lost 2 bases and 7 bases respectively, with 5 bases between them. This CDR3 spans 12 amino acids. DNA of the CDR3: TGTGCCAGCAGTTTAATTGGTGAAAAACTGTTTTTT. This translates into CASSLIGEKLFF.